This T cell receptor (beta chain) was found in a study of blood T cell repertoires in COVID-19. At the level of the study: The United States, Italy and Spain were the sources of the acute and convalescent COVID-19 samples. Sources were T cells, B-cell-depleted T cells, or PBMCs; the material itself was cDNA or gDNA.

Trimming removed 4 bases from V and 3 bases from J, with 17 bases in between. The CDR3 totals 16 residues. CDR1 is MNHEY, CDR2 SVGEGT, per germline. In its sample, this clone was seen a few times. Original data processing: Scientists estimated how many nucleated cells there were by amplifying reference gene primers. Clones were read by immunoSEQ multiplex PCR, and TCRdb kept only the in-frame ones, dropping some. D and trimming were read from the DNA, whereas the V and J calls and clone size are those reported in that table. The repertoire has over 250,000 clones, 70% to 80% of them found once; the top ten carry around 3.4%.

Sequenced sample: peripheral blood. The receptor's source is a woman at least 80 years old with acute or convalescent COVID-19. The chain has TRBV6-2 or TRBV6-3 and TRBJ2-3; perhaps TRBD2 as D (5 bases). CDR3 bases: TGTGCCAGCAGTTTACTCACCGGATCGGGGACAGATACGCAGTATTTT. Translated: CASSLLTGSGTDTQYF.